This T cell receptor beta chain is drawn from a study of blood T cell repertoires in COVID-19. Study-wide background: Acute and convalescent COVID-19 samples came from the United States, Italy and Spain. Sources were T cells, B-cell-depleted T cells, or PBMCs; the material itself was cDNA or gDNA.

Looked up from germline, CDR1 is SEHNR and CDR2 is FQNEAQ (reference sequence). V lost 2 bases and J 8 bases, leaving 12 bases between the germline ends. The CDR3 contains 13 residues. Study processing details: Nucleated cell counts were estimated from reference gene primer amplification. Clones were read by immunoSEQ multiplex PCR, and TCRdb kept only the in-frame ones, dropping some. V and J calls and clone size are copied from that table; D and trimming were computed from the DNA. This sample has roughly 250,000 clones, with just under 85% found just once. Sequencing used peripheral blood. The chain recombines TRBV7-9 with TRBJ1-2, with unresolved D. The receptor was isolated from a woman older than 75 with acute or convalescent COVID-19. The CDR3 nucleotides are TGTGCCAGCAGCTTATCCGGTCCCTCGGGCTACACCTTC. This sequence encodes CASSLSGPSGYTF.